This T cell receptor beta chain was identified in a study of blood T cell repertoires in COVID-19. Data came from immunoSEQ multiplex PCR; TCRdb stores just in-frame clones and leaves some out. The repertoire holds 200,000 to 250,000 clones, approximately 80% seen once, with around 7% in the top ten. Per germline, CDR1 MGHRA and CDR2 YSYEKL. The CDR3 has 15 amino acids. Trimming took off 4 bases at V and 3 bases at J, with 15 bases between the two ends. The chain is built from TRBV4-1 and TRBJ1-2, with D unresolved. The sample consisted of peripheral blood. The TCR was taken from a woman aged 45-59 years with acute or convalescent COVID-19. CDR3 bases: TGCGCCAGCAGCCCCTCGACCGACGGGGACTATGGCTACACCTTC. Encoded protein: CASSPSTDGDYGYTF.